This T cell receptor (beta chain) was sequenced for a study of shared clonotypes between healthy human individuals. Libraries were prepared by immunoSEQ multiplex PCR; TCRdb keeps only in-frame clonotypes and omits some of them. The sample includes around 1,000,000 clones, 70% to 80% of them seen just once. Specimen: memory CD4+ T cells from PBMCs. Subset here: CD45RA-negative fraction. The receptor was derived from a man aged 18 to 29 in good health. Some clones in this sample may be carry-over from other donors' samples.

The CDR3 here is CASSYRVRGDYGYTF. CDR3 DNA sequence: TGTGCCAGCAGTTACCGGGTCCGAGGGGACTATGGCTACACCTTC. The rearrangement joins TRBV6-5 to TRBJ1-2; D possibly corresponds to TRBD1 (5 bases). V lost 2 bases to trimming and J lost 3 bases, with 13 bases between them. Germline V gives CDR1 MNHEY, CDR2 SVGAGI. The CDR3 is made up of 15 amino acids.